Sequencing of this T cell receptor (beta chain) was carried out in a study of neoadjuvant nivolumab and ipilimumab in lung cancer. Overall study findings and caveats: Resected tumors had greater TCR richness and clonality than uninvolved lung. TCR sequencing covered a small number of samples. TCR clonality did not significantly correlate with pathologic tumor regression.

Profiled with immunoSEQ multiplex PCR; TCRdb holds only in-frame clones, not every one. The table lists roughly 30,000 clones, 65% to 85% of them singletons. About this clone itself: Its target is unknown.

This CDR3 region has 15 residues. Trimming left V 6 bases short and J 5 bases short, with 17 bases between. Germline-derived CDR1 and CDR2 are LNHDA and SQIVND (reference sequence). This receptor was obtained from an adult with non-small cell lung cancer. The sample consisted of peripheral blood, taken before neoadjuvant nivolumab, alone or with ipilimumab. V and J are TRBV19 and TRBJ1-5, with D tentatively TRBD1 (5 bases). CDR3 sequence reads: CASRSGGGSHQPQHF. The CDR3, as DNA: TGTGCCAGTAGATCGGGGGGGGGATCTCATCAGCCCCAGCATTTT.